The sequence of this TCR beta chain was determined in a study of cytomegalovirus exposure and HLA in healthy donors. Overall study findings and caveats: Earlier analysis yielded a pattern in which most TCR beta V segments were productive about 87% or about 30% of the time.

PCR primers comprised 60 Vbeta and 13 Jbeta primers. Original processing notes: Unique TCR beta chains numbered about 80 million in a later analysis, with roughly 11 million shared. Produced via immunoSEQ multiplex PCR; TCRdb's table is partial and in-frame only. V and J calls and clone size follow that table, whereas D and trimming were derived from the DNA. Among 150,000 to 200,000 clones listed, approximately 81% were seen once. A note on this clone: Its antigen is not known. The sample holds other DNA sequences that translate to the same CDR3.

Trimming removed 0 bases at V and 4 bases at J, with 9 bases between. CDR3 size: 13 residues. Germline V gene data show CDR1 as SQVTM and CDR2 as ANQGSEA. Sequencing was carried out using PBMCs. The receptor was isolated from a woman in her forties or fifties in good health and CMV-seronegative. The J gene is TRBJ1-1, the V gene TRBV29-1; possible D gene TRBD1, 5 bases. Here the CDR3 DNA reads TGCAGCGTTGAAGAGGGGGGTGGCACTGAAGCTTTCTTT. It codes for CSVEEGGGTEAFF.